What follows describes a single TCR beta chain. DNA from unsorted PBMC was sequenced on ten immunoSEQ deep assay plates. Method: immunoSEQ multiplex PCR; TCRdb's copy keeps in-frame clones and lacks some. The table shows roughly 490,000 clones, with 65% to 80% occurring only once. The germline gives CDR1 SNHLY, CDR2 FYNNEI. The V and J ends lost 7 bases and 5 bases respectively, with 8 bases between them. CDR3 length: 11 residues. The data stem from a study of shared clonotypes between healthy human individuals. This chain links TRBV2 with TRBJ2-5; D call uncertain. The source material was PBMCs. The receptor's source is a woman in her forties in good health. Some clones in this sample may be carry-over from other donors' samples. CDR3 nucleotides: TGTGCCAGCAAGTTTTTGGAGACCCAGTACTTC. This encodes CASKFLETQYF.